Below, one T cell receptor beta chain is given with its context. Its target is not known. This sample is drawn from a study of shared clonotypes between healthy human individuals. Points from the study as a whole: Researchers found naive subsets generally carried larger estimated richness than memory subsets. Of the naive CD4 clonotypes, 4% to 5% were shared across a few donors.

The V gene's germline CDR1 is SGHTA and CDR2 FQGNSA. Trimming removed 10 bases at V and 5 bases at J, with 14 bases between. The CDR3 is 13 amino acids. Division of CD4+ cells produced a CD45RA+ naive subset and a CD45RA-negative memory subset. Original processing notes: With immunoSEQ giving junction-only sequences and no quality scores, filtering differed. Sequenced by immunoSEQ multiplex PCR; TCRdb stores in-frame clones only, minus some. The D gene and trimming were derived from the DNA, and the V and J assignments and clone size from that table. Among roughly 1,100,000 clones listed, about 75% were seen once.

The specimen was memory CD4+ T cells sorted from blood. As to subset: CD45RA-negative fraction. This chain links TRBV7-2 with TRBJ1-4; TRBD1 might be the D (5 bases). The clonotype was recovered from a man aged 18 to 35 in good health. CDR3 bases: TGTGCCACCGGTCAGGGACCGAATGAAAAACTGTTTTTT. Protein product: CATGQGPNEKLFF. Variable domain in full (rest from reference TRBV7-2 and TRBJ1-4): GAGVSQSPSNKVTEKGKDVELRCDPISGHTALYWYRQSLGQGLEFLIYFQGNSAPDKSGLPSDRFSAERTGGSVSTLTIQRTQQEDSAVYLCATGQGPNEKLFFGSGTQLSVL.